The rows below give T cell receptor beta chains drawn from one sample of a study of blood T cell repertoires in COVID-19. Repertoires were generated with immunoSEQ multiplex PCR, while TCRdb's copy carries only in-frame clones and drops some. The sample includes around 57,000 clones, around 87% of them seen just once. The sequenced sample consisted of peripheral blood. These receptors came from a woman older than 75 with COVID-19, enrolled during active disease. CDR3s include the opening cysteine and the closing phenylalanine or tryptophan. A D gene is named only where the DNA matches it firmly. Size is stated for part of the rows, as once, few or many counts, or as a class when the clone is expanded.

>-|few|TRBJ1-6|TRBV19
TGTGCCAGTAGTCGCGGCCGGGACACTTCGCGAAATCATAATTCACCCCTCCACTTT
CASSRGRDTSRNHNSPLHF
>TRBD1|few|TRBJ1-4|TRBV7-9
TGTGCCAGCAGCACGGGACAGGGGAATGAAAAACTGTTTTTT
CASSTGQGNEKLFF
>TRBD1|-|TRBJ2-2|TRBV5-4
TGTGCCAGCAGCAAACTATCCGGGACAGGGGTGACCGGGGAGCTGTTTTTT
CASSKLSGTGVTGELFF
>-|-|TRBJ2-4|TRBV2
TGTGCCAGTCAGTTAGCCAAAAACATTCAGTACTTC
CASQLAKNIQYF
>TRBD1|few|TRBJ1-2|TRBV18
TGTGCCAGCTCTCGAACGGACAGGGACCACGGCTACACCTTC
CASSRTDRDHGYTF
>-|-|TRBJ1-2|TRBV5-1
TGCGCCAGCAGCTTGGGACAGACGGGTGGCTATGGCTACACCTTC
CASSLGQTGGYGYTF
>-|-|TRBJ2-7|TRBV29-1
TGCAGCGTTGGGGTAGGAGGTAGCTCCTACGAGCAGTACTTC
CSVGVGGSSYEQYF
>TRBD1|-|TRBJ1-5|TRBV6-5
TGTGCCAGCAGTTCCGGGACAGGGGGCCATCAGCCCCAGCATTTT
CASSSGTGGHQPQHF
>-|-|TRBJ1-1|TRBV5-1
TGCGCCAGCAGCTTGGTCGCGGTGAACACTGAAGCTTTCTTT
CASSLVAVNTEAFF
>TRBD1|-|TRBJ2-6|TRBV4-1
TGCGCCAGCAGCCAAGGACAGGGTTTTACTGGGGCCAACGTCCTGACTTTC
CASSQGQGFTGANVLTF
>TRBD2|-|TRBJ2-3|TRBV20-1
TGCAGTGCTAGTGGAGCGGGGGCGCAGTATTTT
CSASGAGAQYF
>TRBD1|-|TRBJ1-5|TRBV7-9
TGTGCCAGCAGCTTAGACGGGACAGAAAATCAGCCCCAGCATTTT
CASSLDGTENQPQHF
>TRBD2|-|TRBJ2-5|TRBV5-4
TGTGCCAGCAGCCCGGCCGGGACTAGCGTCGAGACCCAGTACTTC
CASSPAGTSVETQYF
>-|-|TRBJ1-2|TRBV6-5
TGTGCCAGCAGTTTAGAGGGTCTTGGCTACACCTTC
CASSLEGLGYTF
>TRBD1|-|TRBJ1-1|TRBV29-1
TGCAGCGTTGATCAGGGGGGGAACACTGAAGCTTTCTTT
CSVDQGGNTEAFF
>-|-|TRBJ2-1|TRBV7-9
TGTGCCAGCAGCCCAAGGTCAGGGTCAACCTACAATGAGCAGTTCTTC
CASSPRSGSTYNEQFF
>TRBD1|once|TRBJ1-4|TRBV3-1/TRBV3-2
TGTGCCAGCAGCCAAGATGACAGGGGTGAAAAACTGTTTTTT
CASSQDDRGEKLFF
>-|-|TRBJ1-2|TRBV19
TGTGCCAGTAGTATGGGGCAGAAGGTGTATGGCTACACCTTC
CASSMGQKVYGYTF
>-|once|TRBJ2-3|TRBV11-1
TGTGCCAGCAGCAAGCCCCCCACAGATACGCAGTATTTT
CASSKPPTDTQYF
>-|once|TRBJ2-2|TRBV11-2
TGTGCCAGCAGCTTAGATCTCACCGGGGAGCTGTTTTTT
CASSLDLTGELFF
>-|-|TRBJ1-3|TRBV3-1/TRBV3-2
TGTGCCAGCAGCCATAATCCGGGAGGCCCCGGAAACACCATATATTTT
CASSHNPGGPGNTIYF
>TRBD2|-|TRBJ2-3|TRBV5-4
TGTGCCAGCAGCCCCGGGACTAGCGGGGTGGGAGATACGCAGTATTTT
CASSPGTSGVGDTQYF
>-|-|TRBJ2-3|TRBV7-9
TGTGCCAGCAGCTTAGTACCAGGAGGGGATACGCAGTATTTT
CASSLVPGGDTQYF
>-|-|TRBJ1-5|TRBV6-2/TRBV6-3
TGTGCCAGCAGTTTGGGGGGGTTGGGGATTCAGCCCCAGCATTTT
CASSLGGLGIQPQHF
>TRBD2|-|TRBJ2-7|TRBV5-6
TGTGCCAGCAGCGAGCTGACTAGCGGGGGTTCCTACGAGCAGTACTTC
CASSELTSGGSYEQYF
>-|-|TRBJ1-1|TRBV5-1
TGCGCCAGCAGCTTGGCCGGACAGAACACTGAAGCTTTCTTT
CASSLAGQNTEAFF
>-|-|TRBJ1-4|TRBV5-4
TGTGCCAGCAGCCCAGCCGGGGGGGGCGCAACTAATGAAAAACTGTTTTTT
CASSPAGGGATNEKLFF
>TRBD1|-|TRBJ2-7|TRBV6-1
TGTGCCAGCAGTGAATATGGGACAGCTCTCTACGAGCAGTACTTC
CASSEYGTALYEQYF
>TRBD2|-|TRBJ2-7|TRBV6-2/TRBV6-3
TGTGCCAGCAGTTACCCGGGACTAGCGGGGGGGCGCGCCTACGAGCAGTACTTC
CASSYPGLAGGRAYEQYF
>TRBD2|-|TRBJ2-5|TRBV7-2
TGTGCCAGCAGCCCAGGACTAGCGGGGGCTCTCCCGGACTTC
CASSPGLAGALPDF
>-|once|TRBJ2-1|TRBV6-5
TGTGCCAGCAGCAACAATGAGCAGTTCTTC
CASSNNEQFF
>-|once|TRBJ2-6|TRBV30
TGTGCCTGGAGTCGACGGAGCTCTGGGGCCAACGTCCTGACTTTC
CAWSRRSSGANVLTF
>-|-|TRBJ2-7|TRBV7-9
TGTGCCAGCAGCTTCTCAAGGGGCTACGAGCAGTACTTC
CASSFSRGYEQYF
>TRBD1|-|TRBJ1-5|TRBV19
TGTGCCAGTAGAAGACAGGGGCCGATAGGCAATCAGCCCCAGCATTTT
CASRRQGPIGNQPQHF
>TRBD2|-|TRBJ2-7|TRBV7-2
TGTGCCAGCAGCTTAGAGCCCTCGGGGGGAGAGCAGTACTTC
CASSLEPSGGEQYF
>-|-|TRBJ1-2|TRBV20-1
TGCAGTGCTCAACAGGGAGTTGGCTACACCTTC
CSAQQGVGYTF
>TRBD1|-|TRBJ2-1|TRBV4-1
TGCGCCAGCAGCCATTCGACAGGGGACTATGAGCAGTTCTTC
CASSHSTGDYEQFF
>-|-|TRBJ2-7|TRBV11-2
TGTGCCAGCAGCTCCCAGGGTGGGGGCGCCTACGAGCAGTACTTC
CASSSQGGGAYEQYF
>TRBD2|few|TRBJ2-1|TRBV13
TGTGCCAGCAGCTTAGCTGGACTAGCGGGGATGAGCTCCTACAATGAGCAGTTCTTC
CASSLAGLAGMSSYNEQFF
>TRBD1|-|TRBJ1-5|TRBV6-5
TGTGCCAGCATGGGACAGGGAATCCCGCCCCAGCATTTT
CASMGQGIPPQHF
>-|once|TRBJ2-2|TRBV2
TGTGCCAGCAGAGCGGACTCGACCGGTACCGGGGAGCTGTTTTTT
CASRADSTGTGELFF
>TRBD1|-|TRBJ1-2|TRBV30
TGTGCCTGGAGTGAGCAGGGGGCCATCGCTAACTATGGCTACACCTTC
CAWSEQGAIANYGYTF
>-|-|TRBJ2-7|TRBV6-5
TGTGCCAGCAGCCGGGACACGTCCTACGAGCAGTACTTC
CASSRDTSYEQYF
>TRBD1|-|TRBJ2-7|TRBV2
TGTGCCAGCAGTGAACAGGGGGCGAGTGGGTACGAGCAGTACTTC
CASSEQGASGYEQYF
>TRBD1|-|TRBJ1-2|TRBV10-2
TGCGCCAGCAGCCCGGGACAGAACTATGGCTACACCTTC
CASSPGQNYGYTF
>TRBD1|-|TRBJ1-1|TRBV2
TGTGCCAGCCGAAACAGGGGGCGCCCGGACACTGAAGCTTTCTTT
CASRNRGRPDTEAFF
>-|-|TRBJ2-7|TRBV3-1/TRBV3-2
TGTGCCAGCAGCCAAGATCGGGGGGCAACCTCCTACGAGCAGTACTTC
CASSQDRGATSYEQYF
>-|-|TRBJ1-2|TRBV19
TGTGCCAGTAGTATAAACAGCTATGGCTACACCTTC
CASSINSYGYTF
>TRBD1|few|TRBJ1-5|TRBV4-1
TGCGCCAGCAGCCAAACCCTGGACAGGGAGCCCCAGCATTTT
CASSQTLDREPQHF
>-|-|TRBJ2-7|TRBV15
TGTGCCACCAGCCTCAACAGGCTTTCGGACGAGCAGTACTTC
CATSLNRLSDEQYF
>TRBD1|-|TRBJ1-1|TRBV15
TGTGCCACCAGCAGAAGAGGACAGGGGGCTGAAGCTTTCTTT
CATSRRGQGAEAFF
>-|-|TRBJ1-1|TRBV7-8
TGTGCCAGCAGCAGCGGACAGACCATGAACACTGAAGCTTTCTTT
CASSSGQTMNTEAFF
>-|few|TRBJ1-3|TRBV5-6
TGTGCCAGCAGCTTCTCTCGGGGTTTCGGGAACACCATATATTTT
CASSFSRGFGNTIYF
>TRBD1|-|TRBJ2-7|TRBV2
TGTGCCGGAACACAGGGGACACCCTACGAGCAGTACTTC
CAGTQGTPYEQYF